Each of the 25 T cell receptor beta chains below was sequenced from the same sample in a study of monozygotic twins with inflammatory bowel disease. TCRdb re-called the 5' RACE reads and catalogs CDR3 proteins one per entry, DNA excluded. The sample yields more than 300,000 distinct CDR3 sequences, of which the top ten take up about 2.5%. What was sequenced was blood. The receptor source for this set is a human donor with ulcerative colitis or Crohn's disease, or a healthy co-twin of an affected twin (not recorded which).

The rearrangement joins TRBV9 to TRBJ2-7; no DNA is available, so the TRBD2 call from TCRdb remains unchecked. The CDR3 runs 15 residues. CDR1 SGDLS and CDR2 YYNGEE come from the germline V gene. The CDR3 region is CASSTQPGPSYEQYF.

This chain connects TRBV12-3 or TRBV12-4 to TRBJ1-1; TCRdb picks TRBD1, but there is no DNA to check that call. This CDR3 is 15 amino acids long. CDR3 amino acids: CASAREGAMNTEAFF.

The J gene is TRBJ2-3, the V gene TRBV5-1; the D call of TRBD1 rests on TCRdb alone, since no DNA is present to check it. In germline, CDR1 is SGHRS, CDR2 YFSETQ. The CDR3 loop spans 14 amino acids. The CDR3 protein is CASSSRTGEITQYF.

The chain is built from TRBV12-3 or TRBV12-4 and TRBJ2-5; the TCRdb D gene call, TRBD2, has no DNA to confirm it. The CDR3 contains 14 residues. CDR3 region: CASSLVGLRETQYF.

The chain uses TRBV4-2 and TRBJ2-1; no DNA is available, so the TRBD1 call from TCRdb remains unchecked. Per germline, CDR1 LGHNA and CDR2 YNFKEQ. The CDR3 has 15 residues. CDR3 amino acids: CASSQAGQGRGEQFF.

V usage is TRBV5-5 and J usage is TRBJ2-1; TCRdb reports TRBD1, a call that lacks DNA to check it against. This CDR3 spans 16 amino acids. CDR1 and CDR2 (germline): SGHKS, YYEKEE (reference sequence). CDR3 residues: CASSLTSAGAYNEQFF.

The rearrangement uses TRBV5-6 and TRBJ1-1. The CDR3 is 15 residues long. Germline V CDR1 and CDR2: SGHDT, YYEEEE. CDR3: CASTVSPGGSTEAFF.

V usage is TRBV4-2 and J usage is TRBJ1-1; the TCRdb D gene call, TRBD1, has no DNA to confirm it. The CDR3 is 17 residues long. From germline, CDR1 is LGHNA and CDR2 YNFKEQ. CDR3 loop: CASSQDPGGQVNTEAFF.

CDR3 region: CASSLIPRDEQYF. J is TRBJ2-7 and V is TRBV12-3 or TRBV12-4; TCRdb lists TRBD2, though no DNA is available to test this call. The length of the CDR3 is 13 residues.

This chain links TRBV30 with TRBJ2-2; as DNA is missing, the TRBD2 call by TCRdb cannot be tested. Germline CDR1 GTSNPN, CDR2 SVGIG (reference sequence). This CDR3 is 17 amino acids long. Here the CDR3 reads CAWRGAGGPSVTGELFF.

The gene calls are TRBV7-9 and TRBJ2-1. The V gene's germline CDR1 is SEHNR and CDR2 FQNEAQ (reference sequence). The CDR3 extends over 12 amino acids. The CDR3: CASSLELYEQFF. Supplemented by reference TRBV7-9 and TRBJ2-1, the full variable domain reads DTGVSQNPRHKITKRGQNVTFRCDPISEHNRLYWYRQTLGQGPEFLTYFQNEAQLEKSRLLSDRFSAERPKGSFSTLEIQRTEQGDSAMYLCASSLELYEQFFGPGTRLTVL.

This chain uses TRBV6-1 with TRBJ2-3; TCRdb's D gene call, TRBD2, goes unchecked for lack of DNA. CDR1 MNHNS and CDR2 SASEGT come from the germline V gene. This CDR3 has 15 residues. The CDR3 is CASSLVAGGTDTQYF.

The chain has TRBV29-1 and TRBJ2-7; the TCRdb D gene call, TRBD1, has no DNA to confirm it. This CDR3 comprises 13 residues. Germline V gene lookup returns CDR1 SQVTM and CDR2 ANQGSEA. The CDR3 loop reads CSVTGTGAYEQYF.

CDR3 residues: CAMSGGGETQYF. The rearrangement joins TRBV10-3 to TRBJ2-5; TCRdb's D call, TRBD1, is unchecked because there is no DNA. This CDR3 contains 12 residues. Germline assignment: CDR1 ENHRY and CDR2 SYGVKD.

CDR3 region: CASSPTGRDYGYTF. The chain recombines TRBV18 with TRBJ1-2; TCRdb indicates TRBD1, and absent DNA this call remains unverified. This CDR3 has 14 amino acids. Germline loops: CDR1 KGHSH, CDR2 LQKENI.

The rearrangement joins TRBV12-3 or TRBV12-4 to TRBJ2-3; with no DNA, the TCRdb D assignment of TRBD1 cannot be verified. The length of the CDR3 is 13 residues. The CDR3 loop is CASKNRGTDTQYF.

The genes are TRBV18 and TRBJ2-5; the TCRdb call, TRBD1, lacks DNA for checking. The CDR3 is 13 residues long. Germline V CDR1 and CDR2: KGHSH, LQKENI. This CDR3 is CASSRGRRETQYF.

The V gene is TRBV11-1, the J gene TRBJ2-7; checking the TCRdb D call of TRBD2 is not possible without DNA. The CDR3 extends over 18 amino acids. Germline V CDR1 and CDR2: SGHAT, FQDESV (reference sequence). The CDR3 reads CASTKEEGRPAPFYEQYF. Full variable domain (missing parts from reference TRBV11-1 and TRBJ2-7): EAEVAQSPRYKITEKSQAVAFWCDPISGHATLYWYRQILGQGPELLVQFQDESVVDDSQLPKDRFSAERLKGVDSTLKIQPAELGDSAMYLCASTKEEGRPAPFYEQYFGPGTRLTVT.

V is TRBV19 and J is TRBJ2-5; the D call from TCRdb, TRBD1, cannot be confirmed without DNA. Germline V lookup: CDR1 LNHDA, CDR2 SQIVND (reference sequence). The CDR3 covers 13 residues. CDR3: CASMDRDQETQYF.

The genes are TRBV5-1 and TRBJ1-6; checking the TCRdb D call of TRBD1 is not possible without DNA. There are 14 residues in the CDR3. CDR1 is SGHRS, CDR2 YFSETQ, per germline. The CDR3 reads CASTEGGGNSPLHF.

This rearrangement joins TRBV6-5 to TRBJ2-1; as DNA is missing, the TRBD1 call by TCRdb cannot be tested. Germline values: CDR1 MNHEY, CDR2 SVGAGI. The CDR3 is made up of 16 amino acids. The CDR3 loop reads CASSYSGQVNHNEQFF.

V and J are TRBV5-1 and TRBJ1-1. CDR1 is SGHRS and CDR2 is YFSETQ in the germline V gene. The CDR3 runs 15 residues. The CDR3 protein is CASSLKLGGDVEAFF.

This rearrangement joins TRBV5-1 to TRBJ1-2; with no DNA, the TCRdb D assignment of TRBD1 cannot be verified. The CDR3 loop spans 13 amino acids. Germline assignment: CDR1 SGHRS and CDR2 YFSETQ. CDR3: CASSHDGRYGYTF.

CDR3: CASSQEDIRDAMPANEKLFF. The V and J genes are TRBV4-3 and TRBJ1-4; TCRdb calls TRBD1, which cannot be checked without DNA. The CDR3 extends over 20 amino acids. Germline V gene sequence: CDR1 LGHNA, CDR2 YSLEER.

The rearrangement joins TRBV6-2 or TRBV6-3 to TRBJ1-5. Germline V gene lookup returns CDR1 MNHEY and CDR2 SVGEGT. The CDR3 has 14 amino acids. CDR3 in amino acids: CASSRTNFNQPQHF.